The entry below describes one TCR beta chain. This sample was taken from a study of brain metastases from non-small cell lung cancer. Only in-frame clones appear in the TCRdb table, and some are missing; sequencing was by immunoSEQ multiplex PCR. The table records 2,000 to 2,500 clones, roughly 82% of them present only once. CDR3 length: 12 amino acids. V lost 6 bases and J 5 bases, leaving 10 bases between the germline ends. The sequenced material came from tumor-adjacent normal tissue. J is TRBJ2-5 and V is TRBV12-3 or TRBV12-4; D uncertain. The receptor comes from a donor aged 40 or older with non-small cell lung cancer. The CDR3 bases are TGTGCCAGCAGCTACCACGGCGAGACCCAGTACTTC. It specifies CASSYHGETQYF.